Included here is one TCR beta chain sequence, with context. It lacks a known antigen. No base qualities exist here, and no much larger clone lies one base off it. V lost 2 bases and J lost 7 bases; the stretch between them is 12 bases long. The germline V gene (reference sequence) provides CDR1 MNHEY and CDR2 SMNVEV. The CDR3, cysteine through phenylalanine, is 13 amino acids long. Only the CDR3 DNA is retained, 39 bases long and in frame from the first base. The CDR3 regions of human TCRbeta chains were analyzed by immunosequencing. The paper's processing steps were these. Repertoire TCRs were matched against a reference library of SARS-CoV-2-specific TCRs generated with the MIRA antigen-specificity platform. Breadth was defined as the fraction of unique TCRs that were SARS-CoV-2-associated, and depth was defined as the fraction of total T cells that were SARS-CoV-2-associated. Each spike-specific TCR was assigned to its reactive spike region and to a CD4 or CD8 class using the MIRA data. Log10-transformed breadth and depth values were compared by one-way ANOVA with Sidak's multiple comparisons tests. TCRdb stores this immuneACCESS table with in-frame sequences only. Part of the clones is absent; in the studies checked, under half of the shortfall reflects unresolved V genes, and no reason is known for the rest. That table furnishes V, J and clone size, whereas the DNA furnished D and trimming. Counted in this sample were around 150,000 clones; 70% to 90% of them appeared once. The ten biggest clones cover approximately 4.5% of the sample.

The sample originates from a study of T cell responses to AZD1222 COVID-19 vaccine (TCRdb year 2021). Regarding the complete study: TCR sequencing was performed for fewer than 250 trial participants, of whom approximately 200 were given two doses of AZD1222 and approximately 26 were given two doses of MenACWY control vaccine. Trial participants were enrolled by age into subgroups of 18-55, 56-69 and 70-plus years, and around 150, 28 and 57 TCR-sequenced participants, respectively, were included in these subgroups. Paper-wide results and their limitations: The vaccine-associated CD4 TCRs covered the entire spike protein, and the dominant responses fell in regions 160-218 and 743-854. Epitopes outside the regions mutated in the B.1.351 and B.1.1.7 variants were reportedly recognized by nearly half of the unique spike-specific TCRs. Participants were mostly white British and included more females than males, and it was suggested by the authors that clonal diversity may have been underestimated. After two AZD1222 doses, spike-specific TCR breadth and depth were significantly higher than at day 0 and than in MenACWY recipients. No day 14 peak-response samples were available, so repertoires were characterized only after the peak T cell response. In the small 56-69-year group, the increase in depth fell short of significance, most likely because of low power. Conclusions about previously exposed vaccinees are limited because only a handful of AZD1222 recipients were SARS-CoV-2 seropositive at baseline.

The time point label on this specimen signifies: about 28 days (+/-7) after the second vaccine dose. AZD1222 recipients with second doses at about 4 weeks or about 12 weeks were pooled, because spike-specific TCR depth and breadth did not differ between schedules. Samples from vaccinated people were obtained from the UK trials COV001 and COV002, which included a single-blind randomized controlled phase 2/3 trial of AZD1222 (ChAdOx1 nCoV-19) in healthy adults. For TCRbeta chain sequencing, PBMC samples were collected from trial participants at day 0 and at day 28 after the second dose. Recombination linked TRBV27 to TRBJ2-7, with the D gene call left open. The starting material was peripheral blood, obtained 28 days after the second AZD1222 dose. This receptor was obtained from an adult who received the AZD1222 COVID-19 vaccine. The encoded CDR3 is CASSLSQSREQYF. The DNA reads TGTGCCAGCAGTTTAAGCCAGTCTAGGGAGCAGTACTTC.